Below, 30 T cell receptor beta chains from the same sample are listed, as sequenced in a study of T cell repertoires in cytomegalovirus infection. TCRdb itself ran the reads through MiXCR, one entry per CDR3 protein. Of under 200,000 distinct CDR3 sequences in the sample, 9.5% were seen once. The sequencing input was PBMCs. The receptors were sampled from a human donor in good health (CMV status not recorded). Some clones in this sample may be carry-over from other donors' samples.

This clonotype has at least ten counts. V gene TRBV7-2 combines with J gene TRBJ2-2; TRBD2 agrees at 13 bases. Germline V gives CDR1 SGHTA, CDR2 FQGNSA. The CDR3 loop spans 16 amino acids. After removal of 0 bases from V and 5 bases from J, the junction contained 0 bases not matched to a gene. The CDR3 spells CASSLAGLAGTGELFF. The CDR3 DNA sequence: TGTGCCAGCAGCTTAGCGGGACTAGCGGGAACCGGGGAGCTGTTTTTT.

This clonotype was counted many times. V and J are TRBV7-8 and TRBJ2-5, with D tentatively TRBD1 (5 bases). The germline V gene encodes CDR1 SGHVS and CDR2 FQNEAQ. This CDR3 contains 12 residues. V was cut by 10 bases and J by 1 base, with 10 bases left in between. The CDR3 protein is CATAGPQETQYF. CDR3 in DNA: TGTGCCACTGCAGGGCCCCAAGAGACCCAGTACTTC.

The chain links TRBV2 to TRBJ2-5; a weak D match, TRBD2 (6 bases). V was trimmed by 3 bases and J by 2 bases, leaving 10 bases between them. In germline, CDR1 is SNHLY, CDR2 FYNNEI. The CDR3 length is 14 residues. As DNA, the CDR3 is TGTGCCAGCAGTGAGGCGGGACTGCAAGAGACCCAGTACTTC. Its protein product is CASSEAGLQETQYF.

There are many counts of this clonotype. This chain joins TRBV7-2 and TRBJ1-5, with 8 nucleotides matching TRBD1. Germline-derived CDR1 and CDR2 are SGHTA and FQGNSA. The CDR3 is 14 residues long. With V trimmed by 2 bases and J by 4 bases, 1 base remained unmatched. DNA of the CDR3: TGTGCCAGCAGCTTAACAGGGGGGAATCAGCCCCAGCATTTT. This codes for CASSLTGGNQPQHF.

There are many counts of this clonotype. The chain carries TRBV7-2 and TRBJ1-1; perhaps TRBD1 as D (5 bases). The CDR3 extends over 14 amino acids. V was pared by 0 bases and J by 4 bases, with 9 bases between. Per the germline V gene, CDR1 is SGHTA and CDR2 is FQGNSA. As DNA, the CDR3 is TGTGCCAGCAGCTTAGCAGGGGCGACCACTGAAGCTTTCTTT. It specifies CASSLAGATTEAFF. Looking up the rest from reference TRBV7-2 and TRBJ1-1 gives the full variable domain: GAGVSQSPSNKVTEKGKDVELRCDPISGHTALYWYRQSLGQGLEFLIYFQGNSAPDKSGLPSDRFSAERTGGSVSTLTIQRTQQEDSAVYLCASSLAGATTEAFFGQGTRLTVV.

This clonotype has at least ten counts. This rearrangement joins TRBV7-2 to TRBJ1-6; D not resolved. V was cut by 4 bases and J by 7 bases, with 17 bases left in between. Germline V lookup: CDR1 SGHTA, CDR2 FQGNSA. The CDR3 covers 16 residues. This CDR3 reads CASSSVLGRTNSPLHF. The CDR3 nucleotides are TGTGCCAGCAGCTCTGTATTAGGGAGAACCAATTCACCCCTCCACTTT.

This clonotype appeared many times. The J gene is TRBJ2-1, the V gene TRBV9; no clear D gene. V dropped 0 bases and J dropped 4 bases, with 5 bases sitting between them. Germline loops: CDR1 SGDLS, CDR2 YYNGEE. CDR3 size: 13 residues. The CDR3, as DNA: TGTGCCAGCAGCGTAGTAGGGTACAATGAGCAGTTCTTC. This translates into CASSVVGYNEQFF.

This clonotype appeared a few times. The V and J genes are TRBV28 and TRBJ2-1; 9 nucleotides align to TRBD2. Germline V gene sequence: CDR1 MDHEN, CDR2 SYDVKM. Trimming removed 9 bases from V and 0 bases from J; junction bases left unmatched: 6. The CDR3 has 15 residues. The DNA of the CDR3 is TGTGCCAGTTGGGGTAGCGGGAGCTCCTACAATGAGCAGTTCTTC. This encodes CASWGSGSSYNEQFF.

V gene TRBV6-4 combines with J gene TRBJ1-1, with D maybe TRBD1 (6 bases). CDR1 and CDR2 (germline): MRHNA, SNTAGT. V was pared by 6 bases and J by 4 bases, with 15 bases between. This CDR3 comprises 14 residues. In DNA form, the CDR3 reads TGTGCCAGCAGCAAACAGGGATGGAGCACTGAAGCTTTCTTT. Translation: CASSKQGWSTEAFF.

The gene calls are TRBV7-2 and TRBJ2-3; D gene uncertain. Trimming left V 1 base short and J 7 bases short, with 6 bases between. This CDR3 spans 12 amino acids. The V gene's germline CDR1 is SGHTA and CDR2 FQGNSA. Written as DNA, the CDR3 is TGTGCCAGCAGCTTAGTGACGAATACGCAGTATTTT. Its translation: CASSLVTNTQYF.

The gene calls are TRBV12-3 or TRBV12-4 and TRBJ1-1; tentative D call: TRBD1 (5 bases). V was cut by 6 bases and J by 5 bases, with 19 bases left in between. The CDR3 spans 15 residues. The CDR3 nucleotides read TGTGCCAGCAGCCCCCGTCGGGGCGCGAATACTGAAGCTTTCTTT. Translated, it gives CASSPRRGANTEAFF.

V and J are TRBV20-1 and TRBJ1-6, with 8 bases that match TRBD1. Losses at the gene ends were 4 bases for V and 6 bases for J; bases not matched to a gene: 8. CDR1 is DFQATT and CDR2 is SNEGSKA in the germline V gene (reference sequence). This CDR3 comprises 15 residues. DNA of the CDR3: TGCAGTGCTATCGAGACAGGGGAATTTAATTCACCCCTCCACTTT. Translation gives CSAIETGEFNSPLHF.

The table lists this clonotype with many counts. The chain carries TRBV7-2 and TRBJ2-2; perhaps TRBD2 as D (6 bases). Germline V CDR1 and CDR2: SGHTA, FQGNSA. The CDR3 has 14 residues. V lost 3 bases and J 6 bases, leaving 11 bases between the germline ends. CDR3 loop: CASSFWRDAGELFF. CDR3 sequence (DNA): TGTGCCAGCAGCTTTTGGAGGGATGCCGGGGAGCTGTTTTTT.

This clonotype was found many times. The CDR3 region has the DNA TGTGCCAGCAGCTTTGTCACAGGTTATAGCAATCAGCCCCAGCATTTT. As protein: CASSFVTGYSNQPQHF. The chain uses TRBV7-2 and TRBJ1-5; D might be TRBD1 (5 bases). Trimming cost V 3 bases and J 0 bases, with 12 bases left between them. From germline, CDR1 is SGHTA and CDR2 FQGNSA. CDR3 length: 16 residues.

The sample holds many counts of this clonotype. The V call is TRBV5-4, the J call TRBJ2-7; 10 bases are a match to TRBD2. Germline CDR1 and CDR2: SGHNT and YYREEE (reference sequence). The CDR3 length is 15 residues. Unmatched junction bases numbered 9, after V lost 4 bases and J lost 5 bases. Here the CDR3 reads CASSRPLAGVDEQYF. CDR3 nucleotides: TGTGCCAGCAGCCGTCCCCTAGCGGGAGTTGACGAGCAGTACTTC.

At least ten counts were recorded for this clonotype. This CDR3 is CASSYILEGRAAFF. CDR3 in DNA: TGTGCCAGCAGCTATATCCTGGAGGGACGGGCAGCTTTCTTT. This rearrangement joins TRBV7-8 to TRBJ1-1, with a weak D call TRBD1 (5 bases). Germline V lookup: CDR1 SGHVS, CDR2 FQNEAQ. The V end lost 4 bases, the J end lost 10 bases, and 19 bases lay between the germline ends. The CDR3 runs to 14 residues.

This clonotype occurred many times. This sequence joins TRBV7-9 and TRBJ2-7, with 7 bases lining up with TRBD1. Germline CDR1 is SEHNR and CDR2 is FQNEAQ (reference sequence). The CDR3 is made up of 16 amino acids. The junction had 7 bases not matched to a gene; V was cut back by 1 base and J by 1 base. The DNA of the CDR3 is TGTGCCAGCAGCTTAGTATCCGGGACAGCTTCCTACGAGCAGTACTTC. Encoded protein: CASSLVSGTASYEQYF.

This clonotype was counted a few times. The chain links TRBV19 to TRBJ2-2; TRBD2 aligns across 13 bases. Unmatched junction bases numbered 6, after V lost 10 bases and J lost 1 base. The germline V gene encodes CDR1 LNHDA and CDR2 SQIVND (reference sequence). The CDR3 length is 16 residues. CDR3 in amino acids: CATRLAGGQNTGELFF. The CDR3 DNA sequence: TGTGCCACCAGACTAGCGGGGGGACAGAACACCGGGGAGCTGTTTTTT.

This clonotype was detected many times. The chain employs TRBV7-2 and TRBJ2-2; 14 positions match TRBD2. Losses at the gene ends were 5 bases for V and 8 bases for J; bases not matched to a gene: 10. From germline, CDR1 is SGHTA and CDR2 FQGNSA. The CDR3 consists of 17 residues. The CDR3 reads CASSLGLAGAMGGELFF. As DNA, the CDR3 is TGTGCCAGCAGCCTGGGACTAGCGGGGGCAATGGGAGGGGAGCTGTTTTTT.

Many counts were recorded for this clonotype. The chain couples TRBV12-3 or TRBV12-4 to TRBJ1-5, with D unresolved. This CDR3 contains 16 residues. The ends were cut back, 5 bases at V and 2 bases at J, with 16 bases in the middle. CDR3 in DNA: TGTGCCAGCAGTGTGGGCTCGCCCGGCGGCAATCAGCCCCAGCATTTT. Amino acid sequence: CASSVGSPGGNQPQHF.

This clonotype was detected ten times or more. This chain links TRBV6-2 or TRBV6-3 with TRBJ2-7, with a weak D call TRBD2 (5 bases). Germline V gene data show CDR1 as MNHEY and CDR2 as SVGEGT. The CDR3 runs 16 residues. The V end lost 2 bases, the J end lost 3 bases, and 17 bases lay between the germline ends. CDR3 coding DNA: TGTGCCAGCAGTTACCCCCATCGAAACCGGGACTACGAGCAGTACTTC. It codes for CASSYPHRNRDYEQYF.

Only a few counts were recorded for this clonotype. V is TRBV11-2 and J is TRBJ1-2; no clear D gene. The V gene lost 3 bases and the J gene lost 7 bases, with 9 bases spanning the gap. The CDR3 runs to 12 residues. Germline V gene lookup returns CDR1 SGHAT and CDR2 FQNNGV. The CDR3 nucleotides are TGTGCCAGCAGCTTGGAGGGCTTTGGCTACACCTTC. Protein product: CASSLEGFGYTF.

This clonotype was picked up a small number of times. CDR3 DNA: TGTGCCAGCAGCTGGGAGGACAGGGGCTATGGCTACACCTTC. Translation: CASSWEDRGYGYTF. The chain joins TRBV5-6 to TRBJ1-2; TRBD1 agrees at 9 bases. Trimming took 3 bases from V and 4 from J; bases not matched to a gene: 4. The CDR3 sequence is 14 residues long. Germline assignment: CDR1 SGHDT and CDR2 YYEEEE.

This clonotype was seen a few times. The chain employs TRBV20-1 and TRBJ1-3; D uncertain. Trimming took 3 bases from V and 2 from J, leaving 8 bases between them. This CDR3 contains 13 residues. Germline V gene sequence: CDR1 DFQATT, CDR2 SNEGSKA (reference sequence). This chain's CDR3 is CSASEWAGNTIYF. The CDR3 DNA is TGCAGTGCTAGTGAGTGGGCTGGAAACACCATATATTTT.

CDR3 sequence (DNA): TGTGCCAGCAGTCTGCCTTCTGGCTACACCTTC. It encodes CASSLPSGYTF. This rearrangement joins TRBV28 to TRBJ1-2, with no clear D. V lost 5 bases and J lost 7, with 8 bases in between. CDR1 MDHEN and CDR2 SYDVKM come from the germline V gene. This CDR3 contains 11 residues.

This chain connects TRBV6-2 or TRBV6-3 to TRBJ1-5, with D possibly matching TRBD1 (6 bases). Per germline, CDR1 MNHEY and CDR2 SVGEGT. The CDR3 consists of 16 residues. V dropped 4 bases and J dropped 0 bases, with 13 bases sitting between them. The CDR3 loop is CASSSGQTVSNQPQHF. CDR3 in DNA: TGTGCCAGCAGTTCTGGACAGACCGTTAGCAATCAGCCCCAGCATTTT.

This clonotype has a handful of counts. The chain carries TRBV5-4 and TRBJ1-2; D not certain. V lost 5 bases to trimming and J lost 6 bases, with 17 bases between them. There are 14 residues in the CDR3. CDR1 is SGHNT, CDR2 YYREEE, per germline (reference sequence). CDR3 nucleotides: TGTGCCAGCAGAAGCACTGGAGCTATCGATGGCTACACCTTC. It is translated as CASRSTGAIDGYTF.

The table lists this clonotype with many counts. V usage is TRBV7-2 and J usage is TRBJ2-1; 11 nucleotides line up with TRBD2. In germline, CDR1 is SGHTA, CDR2 FQGNSA. The length of the CDR3 is 20 residues. V shed 2 bases and J 7 bases; nucleotides not matched to a gene: 19. For the CDR3, the DNA is TGTGCCAGCAGCTTAATCAGGGGTAGCGGGAGGGCCGGGGGGGGGAATGAGCAGTTCTTC. Translating it yields CASSLIRGSGRAGGGNEQFF.

This clonotype was seen many times. This chain connects TRBV6-2 or TRBV6-3 to TRBJ2-4; 9 bases map to TRBD1. The V segment lost 4 bases and the J segment 2 bases; nucleotides outside the gene matches: 6. CDR3 length: 16 amino acids. Germline V CDR1 and CDR2: MNHEY, SVGEGT. Here the CDR3 DNA reads TGTGCCAGCAGTTCCCGGGACAGGGTCACCAAAAACATTCAGTACTTC. Protein: CASSSRDRVTKNIQYF.

The sample holds many counts of this clonotype. This chain uses TRBV6-1 with TRBJ1-2; weak D call: TRBD1 (5 bases). CDR3 length equals 12 residues. Germline V gene data show CDR1 as MNHNS and CDR2 as SASEGT. V lost 6 bases and J 7 bases, leaving 12 bases between the germline ends. The DNA for the CDR3 is TGTGCCAGCAGCGGCCAGGGTGCTGGCTACACCTTC. Protein: CASSGQGAGYTF.